This entry lists 11 T cell receptor beta chains sequenced from one sample in a study of CD8 T cells in ankylosing spondylitis (TCRdb year 2017). The receptor library was made with 5' RACE. Sequenced using an Illumina HiSeq 2500. The public reads were quality trimmed at Q25 with fastp and then assembled into clones with MiXCR by TCRdb, keeping productive beta chains. CDR3 protein duplicates are merged, each entry listing the most common genes and DNA. This sample holds 180,000 or so distinct CDR3 sequences; around 10% were observed only once. The ten largest clones add up to about 27% of the sample. Sequenced input: blood, either unsorted or a sorted T cell fraction (not recorded which). These receptors were taken from a male donor with ankylosing spondylitis or in good health (not recorded which).

This clonotype was recorded at least ten times. The chain has TRBV10-3 and TRBJ2-7; D remains unclear. CDR3 size: 11 residues. Per the germline V gene, CDR1 is ENHRY and CDR2 is SYGVKD. V gave up 3 bases and J gave up 5 bases, with 5 bases separating them. The DNA of the CDR3 is TGTGCCATCAGTGATATAAACGAGCAGTACTTC. Protein product: CAISDINEQYF.

This clonotype came up many times. The chain uses TRBV27 and TRBJ2-2; 10 bases are shared with TRBD1. Germline values: CDR1 MNHEY, CDR2 SMNVEV (reference sequence). V lost 3 bases to trimming and J lost 4 bases; unmatched junction nucleotides: 11. The CDR3 has 18 residues. This CDR3 reads CASSFGTGDPGFTGELFF. The CDR3 nucleotides read TGTGCCAGCAGTTTCGGGACAGGGGACCCTGGGTTCACCGGGGAGCTGTTTTTT.

At least ten counts were recorded for this clonotype. The chain is built from TRBV5-1 and TRBJ2-5, with D unclear. Germline CDR1 SGHRS, CDR2 YFSETQ. This CDR3 region has 14 residues. Trimming stripped 6 bases from V and 5 bases from J, with 17 bases between. CDR3 region: CASTWGQVGETQYF. Here the CDR3 DNA reads TGCGCCAGCACCTGGGGTCAGGTCGGGGAGACCCAGTACTTC.

The table lists this clonotype with many counts. V is TRBV25-1 and J is TRBJ2-5, with 7 bases that match TRBD2. Germline CDR1 MGHDK, CDR2 SYGVNS. Losses at the gene ends were 2 bases for V and 5 bases for J; bases not matched to a gene: 11. The length of the CDR3 is 16 residues. DNA for the CDR3: TGTGCCAGCAGTGAACAACGGGAGGCCCTTTCGGAGACCCAGTACTTC. Translating it yields CASSEQREALSETQYF.

This clonotype has a count of ten or more. CDR3 nucleotides: TGTGCCAGCAGCCAAGACCCCAGCGGGGCCAACAATGAGCAGTTCTTC. Its translation is CASSQDPSGANNEQFF. The V and J genes are TRBV3-1 and TRBJ2-1; 7 bases align to TRBD2. With 0 bases clipped from V and 5 bases from J, the junction kept 7 bases outside the gene matches. The germline V gene has CDR1 LGHDT and CDR2 YNNKEL (reference sequence). The CDR3 sequence is 16 residues long.

This clonotype was found many times. The DNA for the CDR3 is TGTGCCAGCAGTCGCGGGGTCGACTATGGCTACACCTTC. It translates to CASSRGVDYGYTF. The chain recombines TRBV12-3 or TRBV12-4 with TRBJ1-2; no reliable D call. The V end was cut by 5 bases, the J end by 3 bases, with 10 bases between. The CDR3 sequence is 13 residues long.

The chain uses TRBV11-2 and TRBJ2-1, with D possibly being TRBD2 (5 bases). Germline V CDR1 and CDR2: SGHAT, FQNNGV. The CDR3 sequence is 15 residues long. The V and J ends lost 0 bases and 3 bases respectively, with 9 bases between them. CDR3 in DNA: TGTGCCAGCAGCTTAGAATCCGGGATCTACAATGAGCAGTTCTTC. This sequence encodes CASSLESGIYNEQFF.

The sample holds a few counts of this clonotype. The CDR3, as DNA: TGTGCCAGCAGCCCGTACAGGGACAACACTGAAGCTTTCTTT. Translating gives CASSPYRDNTEAFF. V gene TRBV5-5 combines with J gene TRBJ1-1, with TRBD1 as a possible D gene (6 bases). The CDR3 has 14 amino acids. V lost 4 bases, J lost 2 bases, and 12 bases lay in between. The germline V gene encodes CDR1 SGHKS and CDR2 YYEKEE (reference sequence).

This clonotype has at least ten counts. CDR3 sequence: CASSSGQGTYNEQFF. The CDR3, as DNA: TGTGCCAGCAGCTCAGGACAGGGAACCTACAATGAGCAGTTCTTC. The V gene is TRBV12-3 or TRBV12-4, the J gene TRBJ2-1; 8 positions match TRBD1. The V gene end was trimmed by 6 bases and the J gene end by 2 bases; junction bases not matched to a gene: 6. This CDR3 contains 15 residues.

The gene calls are TRBV11-3 and TRBJ2-5, with 7 bases aligning to TRBD1. Trimming took 0 bases from V and 1 from J; bases not matched to a gene: 5. Germline CDR1 is SGHNT and CDR2 is YENEEA. The CDR3 is 16 amino acids. The CDR3 is CASSLESGDSQETQYF. For the CDR3, the DNA is TGTGCCAGCAGCTTAGAATCAGGGGACAGCCAAGAGACCCAGTACTTC.

The table lists this clonotype with many counts. The V call is TRBV2, the J call TRBJ2-5, with 7 bases identical to TRBD2. Trimming removed 6 bases from V and 0 bases from J; junction bases left unmatched: 7. Germline lookup yields CDR1 SNHLY and CDR2 FYNNEI. This CDR3 has 15 residues. Here the CDR3 reads CASRAVTSHQETQYF. The CDR3 DNA reads as TGTGCCAGCAGGGCCGTGACTAGCCACCAAGAGACCCAGTACTTC.